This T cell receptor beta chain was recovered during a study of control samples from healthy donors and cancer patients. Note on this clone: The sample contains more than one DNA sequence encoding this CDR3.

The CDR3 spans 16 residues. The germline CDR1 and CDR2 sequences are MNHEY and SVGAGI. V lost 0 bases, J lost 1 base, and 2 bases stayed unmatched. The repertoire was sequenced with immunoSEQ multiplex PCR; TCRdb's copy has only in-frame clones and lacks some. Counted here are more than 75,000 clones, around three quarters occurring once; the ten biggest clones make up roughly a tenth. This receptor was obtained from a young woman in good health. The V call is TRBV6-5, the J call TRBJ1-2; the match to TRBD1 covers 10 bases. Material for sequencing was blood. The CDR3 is CASSYSRTGGNYGYTF. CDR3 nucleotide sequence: TGTGCCAGCAGTTACTCTAGGACAGGGGGTAACTATGGCTACACCTTC.